This TCR beta chain was sequenced for a study of T cells in Graves' hyperthyroidism and ophthalmopathy. The CDR3 has 15 residues. V lost 3 bases and J lost 2, with 11 bases in between. This clonotype has more than one count but fewer than ten. The source material, RNA transcripts, was used to amplify TCR beta CDR3 regions. TCR CDR3 underwent first-round RT-PCR with the HTBI primer set. TCRdb passed the multiplex PCR reads through MiXCR, listing each CDR3 protein once. The profile shows about 660,000 distinct CDR3 sequences, approximately 42% of them singletons. The clonotype originates from an adult man with Graves' disease, either hyperthyroidism or ophthalmopathy (not recorded which). The rearrangement joins TRBV12-3 or TRBV12-4 to TRBJ1-5; possible D gene TRBD1, 5 bases. Sequenced material: peripheral blood or thyroid tissue (not recorded which). The CDR3 region has the DNA TGTGCCAGCAGTTTTTCGGGGCATGGCAATCAGCCCCAGCATTTT. Its translation: CASSFSGHGNQPQHF.